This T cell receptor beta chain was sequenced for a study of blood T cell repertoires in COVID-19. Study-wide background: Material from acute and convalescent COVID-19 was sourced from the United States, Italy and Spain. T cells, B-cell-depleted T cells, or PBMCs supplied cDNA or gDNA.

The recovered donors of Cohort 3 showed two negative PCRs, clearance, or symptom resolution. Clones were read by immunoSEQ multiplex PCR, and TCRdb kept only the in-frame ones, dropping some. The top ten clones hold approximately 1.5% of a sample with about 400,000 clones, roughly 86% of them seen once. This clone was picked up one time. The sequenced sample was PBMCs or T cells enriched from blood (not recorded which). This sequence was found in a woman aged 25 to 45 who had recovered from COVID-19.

CDR3 sequence reads: CVSGRTAASYEQYF. CDR3 nucleotide sequence: TGTGTCTCGGGCCGGACAGCAGCCTCCTACGAGCAGTACTTC. J is TRBJ2-7 and V is TRBV27; the D gene is possibly TRBD1 (6 bases). This CDR3 is 14 amino acids long. Germline V lookup: CDR1 MNHEY, CDR2 SMNVEV (reference sequence).